This T cell receptor (beta chain) was obtained from a study of T cells in Graves' hyperthyroidism and ophthalmopathy. The investigators amplified TCR beta CDR3 regions from RNA transcripts. Initially, a first-round RT-PCR of the TCR CDR3 employed the HTBI primer set. TCRdb itself ran the multiplex PCR reads through MiXCR, one entry per CDR3 protein. In the table there are around 190,000 distinct CDR3 sequences, about 17% of which are singletons. The germline V gene has CDR1 MNHEY and CDR2 SMNVEV (reference sequence). This CDR3 is 13 amino acids long. This clonotype was counted many times. The junction does not match germline at one end; this may be a read error. Stable disease denoted Graves' hyperthyroidism without ophthalmopathy progression within 18 months. Patients with uncontrolled infections, other autoimmune diseases, pregnancy or lactation were excluded. Based on clinical symptoms, serum thyroxine and TRAb, thyroid ultrasound and orbital computed tomography, diagnoses were reached.

Sequenced: blood. This sequence joins TRBV27 and TRBJ2-7; D not certain. This receptor was taken from a woman aged 45-59 years with Graves' hyperthyroidism. The CDR3 protein is CASSLSLSYEQYF. The CDR3 DNA reads as TGTGCCAGCAGTCTATCCCTCTCCTACGAGCAGTACTTC.